The source of this T cell receptor beta chain is a study of technical replicates of blood from several donors. This clone was seen a single time. V lost 5 bases, J lost 3 bases, and 2 bases stayed unmatched. The CDR3 runs 14 residues. Germline V gene sequence: CDR1 SEHNR, CDR2 FQNEAQ (reference sequence). Clones were sequenced by immunoSEQ multiplex PCR, and TCRdb holds only the in-frame ones, with some missing. This table has approximately 95,000 clones, about 95% appearing once. The chain combines TRBV7-9 with TRBJ1-3, with TRBD1 identical over 9 bases. The sample was T cells isolated from PBMCs. The clonotype comes from a human donor in good health. For the CDR3, the DNA is TGTGCCAGCAGCCAGGGACAGGGTGGAAACACCATATATTTT. Encoded protein: CASSQGQGGNTIYF. The variable domain in full, with the rest retrieved from reference TRBV7-9 and TRBJ1-3, is DTGVSQNPRHKITKRGQNVTFRCDPISEHNRLYWYRQTLGQGPEFLTYFQNEAQLEKSRLLSDRFSAERPKGSFSTLEIQRTEQGDSAMYLCASSQGQGGNTIYFGEGSWLTVV.